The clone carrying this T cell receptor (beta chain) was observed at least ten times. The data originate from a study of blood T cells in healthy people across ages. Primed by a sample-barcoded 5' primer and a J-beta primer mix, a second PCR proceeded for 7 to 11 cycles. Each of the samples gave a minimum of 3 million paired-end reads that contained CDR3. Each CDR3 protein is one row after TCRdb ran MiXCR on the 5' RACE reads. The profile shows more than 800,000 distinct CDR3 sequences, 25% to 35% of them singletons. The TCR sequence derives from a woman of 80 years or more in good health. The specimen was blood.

The CDR3 nucleotides read TGTGCCAGCAGCTTAGATTGGCCTGGCGGGGGGGCATTCACAGATACGCAGTATTTT. It specifies CASSLDWPGGGAFTDTQYF. This sequence joins TRBV7-2 and TRBJ2-3; 9 positions match TRBD2. J lost 2 bases, V lost 1 base, and 13 bases had no gene match. Looked up from germline, CDR1 is SGHTA and CDR2 is FQGNSA. The CDR3 has 19 amino acids.